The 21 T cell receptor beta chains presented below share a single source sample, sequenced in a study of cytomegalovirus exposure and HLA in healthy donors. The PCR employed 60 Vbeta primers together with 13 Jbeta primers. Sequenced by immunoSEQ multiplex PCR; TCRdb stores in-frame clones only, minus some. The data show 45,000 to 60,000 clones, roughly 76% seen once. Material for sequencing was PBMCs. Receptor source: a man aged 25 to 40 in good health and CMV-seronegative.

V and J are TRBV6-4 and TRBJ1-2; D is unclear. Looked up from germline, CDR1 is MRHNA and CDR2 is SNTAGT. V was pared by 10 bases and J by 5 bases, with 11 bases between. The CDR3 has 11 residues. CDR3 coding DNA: TGTGCCATCCCAGGTTCGTATGGCTACACCTTC. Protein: CAIPGSYGYTF.

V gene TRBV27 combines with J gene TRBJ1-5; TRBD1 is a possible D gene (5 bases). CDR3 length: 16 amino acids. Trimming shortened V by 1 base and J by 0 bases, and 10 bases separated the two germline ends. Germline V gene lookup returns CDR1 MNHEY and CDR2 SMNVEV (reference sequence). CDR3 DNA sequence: TGTGCCAGCAGTTTATACGGGGGATATAGCAATCAGCCCCAGCATTTT. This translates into CASSLYGGYSNQPQHF.

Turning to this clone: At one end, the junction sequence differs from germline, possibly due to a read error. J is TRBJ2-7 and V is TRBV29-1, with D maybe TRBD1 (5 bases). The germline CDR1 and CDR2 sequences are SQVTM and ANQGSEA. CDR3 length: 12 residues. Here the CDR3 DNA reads TGCAGCGCCGCCGACAGCTCCGACGAGCAGTACTTC. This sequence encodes CSAADSSDEQYF.

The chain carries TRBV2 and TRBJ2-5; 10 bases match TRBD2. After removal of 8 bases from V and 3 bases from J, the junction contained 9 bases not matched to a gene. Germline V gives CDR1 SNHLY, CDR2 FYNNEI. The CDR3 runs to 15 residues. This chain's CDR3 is CASGTSARYKETQYF. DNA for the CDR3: TGTGCCAGCGGGACTAGCGCCCGCTACAAAGAGACCCAGTACTTC.

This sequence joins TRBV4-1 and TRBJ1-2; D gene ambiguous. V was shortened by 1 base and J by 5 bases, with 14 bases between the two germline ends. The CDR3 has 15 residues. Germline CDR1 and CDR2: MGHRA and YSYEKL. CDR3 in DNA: TGCGCCAGCAGCCAAGTGTTCCCCCCAGAATATGGCTACACCTTC. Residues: CASSQVFPPEYGYTF.

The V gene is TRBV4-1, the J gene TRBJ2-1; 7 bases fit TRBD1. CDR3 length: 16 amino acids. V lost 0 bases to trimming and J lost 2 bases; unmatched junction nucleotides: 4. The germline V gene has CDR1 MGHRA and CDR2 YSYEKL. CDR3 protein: CASSQELTGAYNEQFF. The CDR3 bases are TGCGCCAGCAGCCAAGAGTTAACAGGGGCCTACAATGAGCAGTTCTTC.

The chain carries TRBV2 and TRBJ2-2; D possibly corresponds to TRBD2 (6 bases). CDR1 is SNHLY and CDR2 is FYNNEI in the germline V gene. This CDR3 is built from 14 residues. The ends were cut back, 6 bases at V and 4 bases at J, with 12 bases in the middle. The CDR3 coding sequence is TGTGCCAGCAGATATGGTAGCGGCACCGGGGAGCTGTTTTTT. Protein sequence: CASRYGSGTGELFF.

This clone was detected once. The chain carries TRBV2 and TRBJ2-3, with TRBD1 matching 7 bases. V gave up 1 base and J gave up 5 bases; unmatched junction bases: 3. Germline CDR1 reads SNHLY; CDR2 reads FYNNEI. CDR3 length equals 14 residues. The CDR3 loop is CASSEDRGQDTQYF. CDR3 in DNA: TGTGCCAGCAGTGAAGATAGGGGGCAAGATACGCAGTATTTT.

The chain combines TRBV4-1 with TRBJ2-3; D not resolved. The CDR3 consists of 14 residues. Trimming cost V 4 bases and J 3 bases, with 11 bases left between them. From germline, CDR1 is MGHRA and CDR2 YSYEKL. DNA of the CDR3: TGCGCCAGCAGCCCCTTCCTAGAGACAGATACGCAGTATTTT. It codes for CASSPFLETDTQYF.

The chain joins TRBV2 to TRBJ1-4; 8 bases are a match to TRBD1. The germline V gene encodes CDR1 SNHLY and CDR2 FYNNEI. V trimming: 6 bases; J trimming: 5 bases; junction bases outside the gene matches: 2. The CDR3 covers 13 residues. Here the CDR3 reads CASSRQGNEKLFF. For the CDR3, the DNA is TGTGCCAGCAGCAGACAGGGGAATGAAAAACTGTTTTTT. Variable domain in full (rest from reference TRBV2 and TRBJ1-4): EPEVTQTPSHQVTQMGQEVILRCVPISNHLYFYWYRQILGQKVEFLVSFYNNEISEKSEIFDDQFSVERPDGSNFTLKIRSTKLEDSAMYFCASSRQGNEKLFFGSGTQLSVL.

Written as DNA, the CDR3 is TGTGCCAGCAGCACCATTGGAGATAGCAATCAGCCCCAGCATTTT. Translated: CASSTIGDSNQPQHF. The chain links TRBV7-9 to TRBJ1-5; D is unresolved. Looked up from germline, CDR1 is SEHNR and CDR2 is FQNEAQ (reference sequence). The length of the CDR3 is 15 residues. With 5 bases removed from V and 0 bases from J, the gap between germline ends came to 11 bases.

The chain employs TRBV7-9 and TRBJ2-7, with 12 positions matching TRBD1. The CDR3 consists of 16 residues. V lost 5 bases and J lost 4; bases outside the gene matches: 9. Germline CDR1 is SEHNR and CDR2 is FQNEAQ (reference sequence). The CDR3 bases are TGTGCCAGCAGCCTCCTAGGGGACAGGGGGCGATACGAGCAGTACTTC. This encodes CASSLLGDRGRYEQYF.

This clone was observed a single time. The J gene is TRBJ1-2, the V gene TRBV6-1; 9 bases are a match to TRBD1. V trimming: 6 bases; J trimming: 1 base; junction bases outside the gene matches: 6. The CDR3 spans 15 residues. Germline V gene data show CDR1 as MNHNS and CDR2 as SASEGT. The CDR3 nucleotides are TGTGCCAGCAGGCTACAGGGGGCGGTTAACTATGGCTACACCTTC. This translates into CASRLQGAVNYGYTF.

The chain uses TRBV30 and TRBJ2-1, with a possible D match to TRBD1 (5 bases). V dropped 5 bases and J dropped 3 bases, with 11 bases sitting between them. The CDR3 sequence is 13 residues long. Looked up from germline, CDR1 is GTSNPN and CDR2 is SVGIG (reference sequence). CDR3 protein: CAWAPDNYNEQFF. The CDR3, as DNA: TGTGCCTGGGCTCCGGACAACTACAATGAGCAGTTCTTC.

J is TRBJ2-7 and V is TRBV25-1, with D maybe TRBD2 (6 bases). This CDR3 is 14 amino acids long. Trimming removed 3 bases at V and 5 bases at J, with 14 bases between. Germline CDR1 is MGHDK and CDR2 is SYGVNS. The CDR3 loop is CASSDPRDSDEQYF. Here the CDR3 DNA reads TGTGCCAGCAGTGACCCACGGGACTCTGACGAGCAGTACTTC.

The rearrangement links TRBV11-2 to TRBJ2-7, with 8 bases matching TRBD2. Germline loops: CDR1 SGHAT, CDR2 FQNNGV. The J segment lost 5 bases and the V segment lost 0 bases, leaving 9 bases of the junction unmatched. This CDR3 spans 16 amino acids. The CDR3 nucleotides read TGTGCCAGCAGCTTAGATTCCTCGGGGGGGAGGGACGAGCAGTACTTC. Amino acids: CASSLDSSGGRDEQYF.

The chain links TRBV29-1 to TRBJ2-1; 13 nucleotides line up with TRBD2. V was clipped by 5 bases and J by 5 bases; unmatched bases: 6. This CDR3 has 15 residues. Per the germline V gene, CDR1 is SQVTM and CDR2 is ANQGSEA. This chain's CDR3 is CSVIKGTSGDNEQFF. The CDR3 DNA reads TGCAGCGTTATTAAAGGGACTAGCGGGGACAATGAGCAGTTCTTC.

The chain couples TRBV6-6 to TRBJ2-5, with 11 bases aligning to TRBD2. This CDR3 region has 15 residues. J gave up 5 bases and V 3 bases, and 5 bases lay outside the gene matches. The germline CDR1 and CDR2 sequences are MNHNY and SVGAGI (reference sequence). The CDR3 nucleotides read TGTGCCAGCAGTTATGGGGGACTAGCGGATGAGACCCAGTACTTC. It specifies CASSYGGLADETQYF.

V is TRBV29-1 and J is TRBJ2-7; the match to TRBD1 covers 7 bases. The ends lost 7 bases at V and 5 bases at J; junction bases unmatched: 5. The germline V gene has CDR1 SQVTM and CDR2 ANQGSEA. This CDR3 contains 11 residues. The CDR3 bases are TGCAGCGGTGTACAGGGGAACGAGCAGTACTTC. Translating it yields CSGVQGNEQYF.

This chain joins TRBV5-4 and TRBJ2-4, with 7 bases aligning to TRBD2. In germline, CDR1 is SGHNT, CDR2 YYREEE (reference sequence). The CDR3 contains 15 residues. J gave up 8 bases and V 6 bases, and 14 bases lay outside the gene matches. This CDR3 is CASTVEPGRGDIQYF. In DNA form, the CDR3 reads TGTGCCAGCACCGTGGAACCGGGCCGGGGGGACATTCAGTACTTC. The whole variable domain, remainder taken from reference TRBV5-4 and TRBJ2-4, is ETGVTQSPTHLIKTRGQQVTLRCSSQSGHNTVSWYQQALGQGPQFIFQYYREEENGRGNFPPRFSGLQFPNYSSELNVNALELDDSALYLCASTVEPGRGDIQYFGAGTRLSVL.

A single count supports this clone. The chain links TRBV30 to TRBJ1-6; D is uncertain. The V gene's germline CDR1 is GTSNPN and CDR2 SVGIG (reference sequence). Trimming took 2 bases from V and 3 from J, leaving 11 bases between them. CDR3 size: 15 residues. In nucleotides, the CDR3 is TGTGCCTGGAGTCTCCGGGAGGACTATAATTCACCCCTCCACTTT. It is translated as CAWSLREDYNSPLHF.